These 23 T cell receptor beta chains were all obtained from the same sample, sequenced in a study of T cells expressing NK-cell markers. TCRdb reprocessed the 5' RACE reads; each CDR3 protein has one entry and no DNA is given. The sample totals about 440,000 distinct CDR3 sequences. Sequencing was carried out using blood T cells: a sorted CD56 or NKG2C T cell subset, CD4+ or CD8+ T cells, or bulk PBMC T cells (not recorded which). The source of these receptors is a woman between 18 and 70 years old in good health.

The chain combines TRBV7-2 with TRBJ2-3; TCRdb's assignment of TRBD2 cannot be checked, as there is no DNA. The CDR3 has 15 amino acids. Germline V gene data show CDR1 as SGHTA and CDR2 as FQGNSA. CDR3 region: CASSSASGFTDTQYF. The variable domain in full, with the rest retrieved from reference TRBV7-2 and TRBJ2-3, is GAGVSQSPSNKVTEKGKDVELRCDPISGHTALYWYRQSLGQGLEFLIYFQGNSAPDKSGLPSDRFSAERTGGSVSTLTIQRTQQEDSAVYLCASSSASGFTDTQYFGPGTRLTVL.

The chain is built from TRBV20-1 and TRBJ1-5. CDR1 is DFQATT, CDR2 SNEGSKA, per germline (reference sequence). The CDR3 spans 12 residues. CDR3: CSATGGDQPQHF.

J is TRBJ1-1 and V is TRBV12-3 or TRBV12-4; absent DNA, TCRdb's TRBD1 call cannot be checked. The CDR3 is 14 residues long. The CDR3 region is CASRTTGVNTEAFF.

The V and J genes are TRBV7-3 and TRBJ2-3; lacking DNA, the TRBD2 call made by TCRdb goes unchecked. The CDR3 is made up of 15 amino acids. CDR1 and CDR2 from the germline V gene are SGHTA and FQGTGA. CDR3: CASSSGAGLTDTQYF.

CDR3 region: CASSLVWGAQETQYF. V and J are TRBV11-2 and TRBJ2-5; TCRdb picks TRBD2, but there is no DNA to check that call. CDR1 SGHAT and CDR2 FQNNGV come from the germline V gene. CDR3 length equals 15 residues. Combining the CDR3 with reference TRBV11-2 and TRBJ2-5 gives the whole variable domain EAGVAQSPRYKIIEKRQSVAFWCNPISGHATLYWYQQILGQGPKLLIQFQNNGVVDDSQLPKDRFSAERLKGVDSTLKIQPAKLEDSAVYLCASSLVWGAQETQYFGPGTRLLVL.

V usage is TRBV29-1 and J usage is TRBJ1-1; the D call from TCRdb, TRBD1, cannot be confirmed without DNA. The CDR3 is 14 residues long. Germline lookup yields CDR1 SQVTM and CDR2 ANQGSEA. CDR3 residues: CSVEDQGPNTEAFF.

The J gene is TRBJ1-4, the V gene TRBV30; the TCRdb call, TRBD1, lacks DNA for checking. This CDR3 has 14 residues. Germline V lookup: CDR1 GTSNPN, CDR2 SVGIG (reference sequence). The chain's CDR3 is CAWSGRKGTEKLFF.

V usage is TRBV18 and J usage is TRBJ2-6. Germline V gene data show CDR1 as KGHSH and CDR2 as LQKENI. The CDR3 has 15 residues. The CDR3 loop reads CASSPAGSGANVLTF.

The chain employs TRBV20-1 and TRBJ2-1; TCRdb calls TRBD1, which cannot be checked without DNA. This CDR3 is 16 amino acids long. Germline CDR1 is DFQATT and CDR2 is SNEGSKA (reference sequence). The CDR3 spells CSARTGSPNFYNEQFF.

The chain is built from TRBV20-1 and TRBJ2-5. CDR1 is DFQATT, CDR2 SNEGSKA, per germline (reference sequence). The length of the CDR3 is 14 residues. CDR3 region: CSVVRIQAQETQYF.

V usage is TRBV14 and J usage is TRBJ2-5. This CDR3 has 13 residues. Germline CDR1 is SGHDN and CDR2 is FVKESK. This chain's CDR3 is CASSRGDVETQYF.

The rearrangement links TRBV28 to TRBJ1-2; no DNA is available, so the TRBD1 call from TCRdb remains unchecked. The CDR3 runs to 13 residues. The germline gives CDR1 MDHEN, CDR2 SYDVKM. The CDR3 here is CASRLDREGGYTF.

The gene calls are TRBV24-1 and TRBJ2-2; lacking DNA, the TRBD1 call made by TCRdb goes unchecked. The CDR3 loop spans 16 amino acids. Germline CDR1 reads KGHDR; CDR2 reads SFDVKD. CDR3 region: CATSDAQGATTGELFF.

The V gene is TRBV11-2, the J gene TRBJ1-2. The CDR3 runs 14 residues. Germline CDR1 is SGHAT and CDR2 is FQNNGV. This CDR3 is CASSLREGSYGYTF.

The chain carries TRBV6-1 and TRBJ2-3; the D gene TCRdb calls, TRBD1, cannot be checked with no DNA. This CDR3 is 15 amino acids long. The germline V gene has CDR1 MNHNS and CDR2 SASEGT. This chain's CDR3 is CASRASTVNTDTQYF.

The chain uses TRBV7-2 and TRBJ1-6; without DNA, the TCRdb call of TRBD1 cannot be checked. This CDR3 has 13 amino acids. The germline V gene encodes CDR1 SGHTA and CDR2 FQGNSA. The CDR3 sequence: CASSLTGGSPLHF.

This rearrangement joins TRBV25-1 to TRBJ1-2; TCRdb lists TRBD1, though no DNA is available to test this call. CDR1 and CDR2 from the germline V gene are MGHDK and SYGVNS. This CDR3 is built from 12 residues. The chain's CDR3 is CASSRGQAGYTF.

CDR3 sequence: CASSSSDRGFF. V usage is TRBV4-2 and J usage is TRBJ2-1; without DNA, the TCRdb call of TRBD1 cannot be checked. Germline values: CDR1 LGHNA, CDR2 YNFKEQ. The CDR3 sequence is 11 residues long.

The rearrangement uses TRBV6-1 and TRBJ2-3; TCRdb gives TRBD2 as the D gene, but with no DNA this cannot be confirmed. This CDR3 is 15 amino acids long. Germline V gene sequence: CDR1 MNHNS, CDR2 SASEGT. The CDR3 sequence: CASRHWTSGTDTQYF.

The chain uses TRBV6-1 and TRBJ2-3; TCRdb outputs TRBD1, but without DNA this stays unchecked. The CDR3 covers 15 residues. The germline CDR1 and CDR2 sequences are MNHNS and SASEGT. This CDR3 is CASGGQGIHTDTQYF.

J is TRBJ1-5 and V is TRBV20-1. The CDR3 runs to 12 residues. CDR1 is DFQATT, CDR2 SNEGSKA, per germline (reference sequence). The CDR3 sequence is CSGWQVEGPQHF.

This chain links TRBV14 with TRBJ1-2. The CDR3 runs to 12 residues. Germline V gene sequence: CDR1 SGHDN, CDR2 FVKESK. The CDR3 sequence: CASSQHNYGYTF.

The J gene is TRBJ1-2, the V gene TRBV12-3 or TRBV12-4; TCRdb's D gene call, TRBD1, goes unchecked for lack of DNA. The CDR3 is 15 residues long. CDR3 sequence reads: CASSPGRGGFYGYTF.